A single sample gave rise to the 22 T cell receptor beta chains below, sequenced in a study of PD-L1 blockade in urothelial cancer. The time point here: pretreatment peripheral blood. The method was immunoSEQ multiplex PCR; TCRdb's version includes in-frame clones alone and lacks a portion of them. The sample includes roughly 100,000 clones, about 90% of them seen just once. Material: PBMCs, obtained around atezolizumab (anti-PD-L1) treatment. These receptors all come from a woman aged 80 or over with urothelial cancer.

V usage is TRBV27 and J usage is TRBJ2-7, with 7 bases that match TRBD2. The CDR3 totals 16 residues. CDR1 and CDR2 (germline): MNHEY, SMNVEV (reference sequence). V shed 5 bases, J shed 3 bases, and the junction held 13 bases outside the gene matches. CDR3 in DNA: TGTGCCAGCAGTCCCTCCGCCGGGCTAGCGGACTACGAGCAGTACTTC. Its protein product is CASSPSAGLADYEQYF.

This clone appeared a single time. The chain joins TRBV19 to TRBJ2-1, with 11 bases that match TRBD1. V was clipped by 8 bases and J by 7 bases; unmatched bases: 10. The germline gives CDR1 LNHDA, CDR2 SQIVND (reference sequence). The CDR3 is made up of 15 amino acids. CDR3 sequence reads: CASRRTGGAGNEQFF. CDR3 DNA: TGTGCCAGTCGGAGGACAGGGGGCGCCGGGAATGAGCAGTTCTTC.

The J gene is TRBJ2-7, the V gene TRBV18, with 13 bases aligning to TRBD2. The trim removed 3 bases at V and 5 bases at J, leaving 7 bases unmatched. CDR1 and CDR2 from the germline V gene are KGHSH and LQKENI. The length of the CDR3 is 16 residues. The chain's CDR3 is CASSPLGLAGVDEQYF. DNA of the CDR3: TGTGCCAGCTCACCGCTAGGACTAGCGGGAGTCGACGAGCAGTACTTC.

This clone was seen once. This chain connects TRBV10-2 to TRBJ1-1; no clear D. Trimming cost V 0 bases and J 9 bases, with 14 bases left between them. There are 14 residues in the CDR3. Per the germline V gene, CDR1 is WSHSY and CDR2 is SAAADI. The CDR3 DNA reads TGCGCCAGCAGTGAGTCAGGGAACCTCGGGAAAGCTTTCTTT. Protein: CASSESGNLGKAFF.

This chain connects TRBV2 to TRBJ1-2, with 10 bases aligning to TRBD1. The junction had 1 base not matched to a gene; V was cut back by 2 bases and J by 4 bases. The germline V gene encodes CDR1 SNHLY and CDR2 FYNNEI. This CDR3 is 14 amino acids long. The CDR3 here is CASSEWTGGYGYTF. The CDR3, as DNA: TGTGCCAGCAGTGAATGGACAGGGGGCTATGGCTACACCTTC.

J is TRBJ2-5 and V is TRBV15; tentative D call: TRBD2 (5 bases). The CDR3 totals 13 residues. Germline V lookup: CDR1 LNHNV, CDR2 YYDKDF (reference sequence). V lost 1 base to trimming and J lost 7 bases, with 10 bases between them. In nucleotides, the CDR3 is TGTGCCACCAGCAGAGGGGAGTTGGGGACCCAGTACTTC. It translates to CATSRGELGTQYF.

V usage is TRBV29-1 and J usage is TRBJ2-1; D is undetermined. Trimming took 4 bases from V and 3 from J, leaving 7 bases between them. The CDR3 totals 12 residues. Germline CDR1 and CDR2: SQVTM and ANQGSEA. The CDR3 protein is CSVASDYNEQFF. The CDR3 nucleotides are TGCAGCGTTGCGAGCGACTACAATGAGCAGTTCTTC.

The V gene is TRBV7-9, the J gene TRBJ2-1; TRBD2 matches at 10 bases. V lost 4 bases, J lost 1 base, and 1 base stayed unmatched. This CDR3 has 15 amino acids. The germline V gene encodes CDR1 SEHNR and CDR2 FQNEAQ (reference sequence). The CDR3 sequence: CASSSTSGSYNEQFF. CDR3 DNA: TGTGCCAGCAGCTCGACTAGCGGGTCCTACAATGAGCAGTTCTTC.

This chain links TRBV7-8 with TRBJ2-7, with 11 bases fitting TRBD1. V shed 5 bases, J shed 4 bases, and the junction held 7 bases outside the gene matches. CDR1 is SGHVS, CDR2 FQNEAQ, per germline. The CDR3 runs to 15 residues. The CDR3 DNA reads as TGTGCCAGCAGCGACGGACAGGGGGCTAGGTACGAGCAGTACTTC. Protein: CASSDGQGARYEQYF.

This chain links TRBV30 with TRBJ2-2; no definite D call. Germline V CDR1 and CDR2: GTSNPN, SVGIG (reference sequence). V lost 0 bases to trimming and J lost 8 bases, with 7 bases between them. The CDR3 consists of 12 residues. CDR3 nucleotide sequence: TGTGCCTGGAGTGTACGGTCGGGGGAGCTGTTTTTT. Its translation is CAWSVRSGELFF. The whole variable domain, filled in from reference TRBV30 and TRBJ2-2, reads SQTIHQWPATLVQPVGSPLSLECTVEGTSNPNLYWYRQAAGRGLQLLFYSVGIGQISSEVPQNLSASRPQDRQFILSSKKLLLSDSGFYLCAWSVRSGELFFGEGSRLTVL.

The genes are TRBV29-1 and TRBJ2-7; no definite D call. The CDR3 is made up of 13 amino acids. The germline V and J ends were trimmed by 1 base and 6 bases, with 13 bases remaining between them. Germline CDR1 is SQVTM and CDR2 is ANQGSEA. CDR3 DNA: TGCAGCGTTGAAGGCTATTCCCGATCCGAGCAGTACTTC. Amino acids: CSVEGYSRSEQYF.

This chain uses TRBV11-2 with TRBJ1-4; D perhaps matches TRBD1 (5 bases). With 2 bases removed from V and 8 bases from J, the gap between germline ends came to 15 bases. There are 15 residues in the CDR3. The germline V gene has CDR1 SGHAT and CDR2 FQNNGV. The CDR3, as DNA: TGTGCCAGCAGCTTATATATGGAAAGGGGAGAAAAACTGTTTTTT. Residues: CASSLYMERGEKLFF.

The chain recombines TRBV7-2 with TRBJ2-3, with TRBD1 matching over 7 bases. Germline CDR1 reads SGHTA; CDR2 reads FQGNSA. The V segment lost 5 bases and the J segment 0 bases; nucleotides outside the gene matches: 5. CDR3 length: 15 amino acids. The CDR3 bases are TGTGCCAGCAGCCCCCGACAGGGAAGCACAGATACGCAGTATTTT. Protein product: CASSPRQGSTDTQYF.

The chain employs TRBV6-1 and TRBJ2-1; 10 bases map to TRBD1. Germline CDR1 and CDR2: MNHNS and SASEGT. The V gene end was trimmed by 7 bases and the J gene end by 4 bases; junction bases not matched to a gene: 4. The CDR3 has 14 amino acids. CDR3 in DNA: TGTGCCAGCACGGGACAGGGGCTTTACAATGAGCAGTTCTTC. Translation gives CASTGQGLYNEQFF.

The chain recombines TRBV29-1 with TRBJ1-5; D is perhaps TRBD1 (5 bases). Germline V gene data show CDR1 as SQVTM and CDR2 as ANQGSEA. The CDR3 consists of 12 residues. The CDR3 DNA reads as TGCAGTGCAGGGAATAGGGATCAGCCCCAGCATTTT. This encodes CSAGNRDQPQHF.

The rearrangement joins TRBV2 to TRBJ2-2; 7 nucleotides align to TRBD1. Trimming took 7 bases from V and 4 from J; bases not matched to a gene: 6. The CDR3 spans 14 residues. Germline CDR1 is SNHLY and CDR2 is FYNNEI. The chain's CDR3 is CASKEQGPTGELFF. The CDR3 bases are TGTGCCAGCAAAGAACAGGGGCCCACCGGGGAGCTGTTTTTT.

The gene calls are TRBV6-1 and TRBJ1-1, with TRBD1 matching over 10 bases. V lost 8 bases and J lost 3; bases outside the gene matches: 9. CDR3 length: 15 amino acids. Germline V lookup: CDR1 MNHNS, CDR2 SASEGT. This CDR3 is CASVTGGASDTEAFF. The CDR3 DNA follows: TGTGCCAGCGTGACAGGGGGCGCGAGTGACACTGAAGCTTTCTTT.

This chain joins TRBV27 and TRBJ2-1; 10 positions match TRBD2. The V and J ends lost 2 bases and 6 bases, in that order; junction bases with no gene match: 13. Germline V gives CDR1 MNHEY, CDR2 SMNVEV (reference sequence). This CDR3 has 18 amino acids. In DNA form, the CDR3 reads TGTGCCAGCAGTTTACGATCGGCCCGACTAGCGGGCTCCAATGAGCAGTTCTTC. Translation gives CASSLRSARLAGSNEQFF.

The chain links TRBV11-2 to TRBJ2-3; TRBD1 might be the D (6 bases). V was trimmed by 0 bases and J by 1 base, leaving 11 bases between them. Germline V CDR1 and CDR2: SGHAT, FQNNGV. The CDR3 spans 16 residues. The CDR3 protein is CASSLEGAGGTDTQYF. Here the CDR3 DNA reads TGTGCCAGCAGCTTAGAAGGGGCAGGGGGCACAGATACGCAGTATTTT.

The chain employs TRBV9 and TRBJ1-2; tentative D call: TRBD1 (6 bases). Germline V gene sequence: CDR1 SGDLS, CDR2 YYNGEE. Trimming removed 4 bases at V and 8 bases at J, with 24 bases between. The CDR3 contains 16 residues. The CDR3 DNA reads TGTGCCAGCAGCTCCCCTACTCCGGGGGGGCTCGGCGGCTACACCTTC. Its protein is CASSSPTPGGLGGYTF.

This clone showed up just a few times. CDR3 region: CASSAQGDVGKLFF. In nucleotides, the CDR3 is TGTGCCAGCAGCGCACAGGGAGACGTTGGAAAACTGTTTTTT. The rearrangement links TRBV9 to TRBJ1-4; maybe TRBD1 (6 bases). Trimming took off 3 bases at V and 10 bases at J, with 16 bases between the two ends. Germline-derived CDR1 and CDR2 are SGDLS and YYNGEE. The CDR3 runs 14 residues. The variable domain in full, with the rest retrieved from reference TRBV9 and TRBJ1-4, is DSGVTQTPKHLITATGQRVTLRCSPRSGDLSVYWYQQSLDQGLQFLIQYYNGEERAKGNILERFSAQQFPDLHSELNLSSLELGDSALYFCASSAQGDVGKLFFGSGTQLSVL.

J is TRBJ2-7 and V is TRBV28; 7 bases map to TRBD2. The CDR3 has 15 amino acids. V lost 5 bases, J lost 3 bases, and 10 bases stayed unmatched. Per the germline V gene, CDR1 is MDHEN and CDR2 is SYDVKM. The CDR3 DNA follows: TGTGCCAGCAGTCAATTCAGTGGCGGGAGCTACGAGCAGTACTTC. As protein: CASSQFSGGSYEQYF.